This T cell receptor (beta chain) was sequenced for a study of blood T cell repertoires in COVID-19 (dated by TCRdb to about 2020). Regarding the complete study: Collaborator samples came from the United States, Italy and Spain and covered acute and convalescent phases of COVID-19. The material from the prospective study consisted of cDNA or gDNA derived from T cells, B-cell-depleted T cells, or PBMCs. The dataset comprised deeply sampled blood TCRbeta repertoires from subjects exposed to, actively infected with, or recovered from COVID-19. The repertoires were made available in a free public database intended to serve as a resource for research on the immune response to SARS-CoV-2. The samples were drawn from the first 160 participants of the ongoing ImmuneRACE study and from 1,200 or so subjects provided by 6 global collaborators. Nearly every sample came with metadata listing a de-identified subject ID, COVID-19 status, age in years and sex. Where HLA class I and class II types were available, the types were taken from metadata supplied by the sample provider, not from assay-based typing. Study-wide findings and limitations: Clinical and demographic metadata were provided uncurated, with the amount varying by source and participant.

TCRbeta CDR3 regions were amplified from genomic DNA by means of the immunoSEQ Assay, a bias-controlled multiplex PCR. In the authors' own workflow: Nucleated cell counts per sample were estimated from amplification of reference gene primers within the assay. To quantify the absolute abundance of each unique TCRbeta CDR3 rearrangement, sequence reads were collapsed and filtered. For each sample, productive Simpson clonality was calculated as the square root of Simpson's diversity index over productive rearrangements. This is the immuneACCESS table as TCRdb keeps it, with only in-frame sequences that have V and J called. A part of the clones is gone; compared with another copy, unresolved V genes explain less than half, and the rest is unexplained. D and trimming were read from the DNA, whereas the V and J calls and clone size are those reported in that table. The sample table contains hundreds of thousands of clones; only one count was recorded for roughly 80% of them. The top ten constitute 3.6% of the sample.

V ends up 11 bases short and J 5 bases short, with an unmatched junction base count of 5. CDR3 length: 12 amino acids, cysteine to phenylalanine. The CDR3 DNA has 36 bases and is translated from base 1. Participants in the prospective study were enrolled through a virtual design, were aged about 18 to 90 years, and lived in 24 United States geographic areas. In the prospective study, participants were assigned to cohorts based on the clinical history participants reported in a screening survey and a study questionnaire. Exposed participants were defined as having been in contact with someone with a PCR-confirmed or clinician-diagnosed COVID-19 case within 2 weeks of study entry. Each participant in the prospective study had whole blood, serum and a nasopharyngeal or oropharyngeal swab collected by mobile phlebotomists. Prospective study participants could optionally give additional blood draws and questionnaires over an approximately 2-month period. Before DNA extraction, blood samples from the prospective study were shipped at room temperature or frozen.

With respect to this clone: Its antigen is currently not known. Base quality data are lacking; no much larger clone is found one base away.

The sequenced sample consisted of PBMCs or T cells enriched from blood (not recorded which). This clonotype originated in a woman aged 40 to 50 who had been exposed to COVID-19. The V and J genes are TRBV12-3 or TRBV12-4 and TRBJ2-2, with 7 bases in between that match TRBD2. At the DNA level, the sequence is TGTGCCGGGGGGGGAAAAACCGGGGAGCTGTTTTTT. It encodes CAGGGKTGELFF.